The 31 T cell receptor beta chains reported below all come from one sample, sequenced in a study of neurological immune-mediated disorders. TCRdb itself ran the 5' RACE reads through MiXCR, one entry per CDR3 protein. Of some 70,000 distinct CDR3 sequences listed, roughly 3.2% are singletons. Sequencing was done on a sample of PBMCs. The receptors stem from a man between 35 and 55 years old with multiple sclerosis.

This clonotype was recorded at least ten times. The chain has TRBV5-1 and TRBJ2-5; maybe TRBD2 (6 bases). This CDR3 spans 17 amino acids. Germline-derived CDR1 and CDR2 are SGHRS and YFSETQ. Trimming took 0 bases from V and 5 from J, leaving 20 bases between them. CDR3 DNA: TGCGCCAGCAGCTTGGCCCTCGCCGACTGGGGAGGCGAGACCCAGTACTTC. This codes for CASSLALADWGGETQYF.

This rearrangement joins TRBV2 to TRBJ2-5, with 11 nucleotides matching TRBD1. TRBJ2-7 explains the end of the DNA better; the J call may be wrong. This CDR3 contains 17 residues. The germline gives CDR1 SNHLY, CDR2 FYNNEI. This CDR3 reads CASSDGQGALSSYEQYF. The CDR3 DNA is TGTGCCAGCAGTGATGGACAGGGGGCTCTTAGCTCCTACGAGCAGTACTTC.

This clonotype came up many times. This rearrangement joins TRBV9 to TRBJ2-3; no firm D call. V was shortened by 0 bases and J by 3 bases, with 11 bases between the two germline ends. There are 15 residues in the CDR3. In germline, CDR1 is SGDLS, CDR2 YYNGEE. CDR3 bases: TGTGCCAGCAGCGTAGGACTCGTGAAAACAGATACGCAGTATTTT. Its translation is CASSVGLVKTDTQYF.

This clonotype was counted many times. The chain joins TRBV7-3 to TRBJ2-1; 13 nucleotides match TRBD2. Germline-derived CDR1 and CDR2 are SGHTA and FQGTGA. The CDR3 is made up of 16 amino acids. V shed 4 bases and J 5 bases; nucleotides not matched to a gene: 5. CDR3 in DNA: TGTGCCAGCAGCTCCCTGGGACTAGCGGGAAACAATGAGCAGTTCTTC. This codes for CASSSLGLAGNNEQFF. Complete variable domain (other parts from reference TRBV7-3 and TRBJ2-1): GAGVSQTPSNKVTEKGKYVELRCDPISGHTALYWYRQSLGQGPEFLIYFQGTGAADDSGLPNDRFFAVRPEGSVSTLKIQRTERGDSAVYLCASSSLGLAGNNEQFFGPGTRLTVL.

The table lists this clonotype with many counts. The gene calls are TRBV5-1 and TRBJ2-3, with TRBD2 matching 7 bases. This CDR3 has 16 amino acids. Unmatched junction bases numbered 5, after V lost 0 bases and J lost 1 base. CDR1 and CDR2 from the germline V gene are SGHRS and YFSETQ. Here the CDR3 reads CASSLAGAGGTDTQYF. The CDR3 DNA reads TGCGCCAGCAGCTTGGCCGGTGCGGGGGGCACAGATACGCAGTATTTT.

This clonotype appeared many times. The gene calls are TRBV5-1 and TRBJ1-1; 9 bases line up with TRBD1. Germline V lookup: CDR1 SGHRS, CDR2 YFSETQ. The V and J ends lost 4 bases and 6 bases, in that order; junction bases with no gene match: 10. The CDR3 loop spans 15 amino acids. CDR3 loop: CASSREDRGLAEAFF. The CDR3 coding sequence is TGCGCCAGCAGCAGGGAGGACAGGGGACTAGCTGAAGCTTTCTTT.

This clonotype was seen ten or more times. CDR3 in DNA: TGTGCCAGCAGCTTAGCGCGAGAACAGGGTTACACCTTC. Protein sequence: CASSLAREQGYTF. The gene calls are TRBV7-8 and TRBJ1-2, with D perhaps matching TRBD1 (6 bases). The CDR3 spans 13 residues. Per germline, CDR1 SGHVS and CDR2 FQNEAQ. The V end lost 0 bases, the J end lost 11 bases, and 13 bases lay between the germline ends.

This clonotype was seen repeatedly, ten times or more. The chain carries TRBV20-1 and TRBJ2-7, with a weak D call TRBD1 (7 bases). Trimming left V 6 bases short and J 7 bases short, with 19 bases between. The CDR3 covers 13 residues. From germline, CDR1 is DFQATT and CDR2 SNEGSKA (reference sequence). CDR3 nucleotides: TGCAGTGCGAGGGACAGTTTAGCGGTTGAGCAGTACTTC. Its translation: CSARDSLAVEQYF.

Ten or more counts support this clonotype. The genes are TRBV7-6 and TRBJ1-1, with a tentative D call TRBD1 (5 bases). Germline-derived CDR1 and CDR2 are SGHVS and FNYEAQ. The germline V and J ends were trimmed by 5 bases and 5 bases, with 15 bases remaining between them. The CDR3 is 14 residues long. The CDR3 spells CASSASQGPTEAFF. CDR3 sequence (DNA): TGTGCCAGCAGCGCCTCCCAGGGTCCGACTGAAGCTTTCTTT.

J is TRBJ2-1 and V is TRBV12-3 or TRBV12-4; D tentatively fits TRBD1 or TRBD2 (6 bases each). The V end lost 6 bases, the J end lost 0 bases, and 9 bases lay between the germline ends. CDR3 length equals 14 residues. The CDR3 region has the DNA TGTGCCAGCAGGAGGGGGGACTCCTACAATGAGCAGTTCTTC. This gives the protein CASRRGDSYNEQFF.

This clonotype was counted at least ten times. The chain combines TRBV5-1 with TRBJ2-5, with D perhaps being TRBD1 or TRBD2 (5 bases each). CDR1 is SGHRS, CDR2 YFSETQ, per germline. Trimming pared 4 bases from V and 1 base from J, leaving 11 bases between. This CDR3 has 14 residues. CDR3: CASSPRDAQETQYF. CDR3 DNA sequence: TGCGCCAGCAGCCCACGGGACGCCCAAGAGACCCAGTACTTC. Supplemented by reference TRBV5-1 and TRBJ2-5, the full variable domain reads KAGVTQTPRYLIKTRGQQVTLSCSPISGHRSVSWYQQTPGQGLQFLFEYFSETQRNKGNFPGRFSGRQFSNSRSEMNVSTLELGDSALYLCASSPRDAQETQYFGPGTRLLVL.

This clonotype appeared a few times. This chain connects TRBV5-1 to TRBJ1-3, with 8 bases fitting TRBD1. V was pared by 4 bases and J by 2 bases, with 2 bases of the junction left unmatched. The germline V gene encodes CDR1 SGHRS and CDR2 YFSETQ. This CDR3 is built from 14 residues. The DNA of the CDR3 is TGCGCCAGCAGCGCGGACAGGGCTGGAAACACCATATATTTT. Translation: CASSADRAGNTIYF.

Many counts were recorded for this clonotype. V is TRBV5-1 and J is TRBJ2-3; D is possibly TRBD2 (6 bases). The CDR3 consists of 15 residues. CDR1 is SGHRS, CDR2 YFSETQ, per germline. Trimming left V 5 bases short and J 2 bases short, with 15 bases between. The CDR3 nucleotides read TGCGCCAGCAGGCCAGCGGGTACTCACACAGATACGCAGTATTTT. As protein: CASRPAGTHTDTQYF.

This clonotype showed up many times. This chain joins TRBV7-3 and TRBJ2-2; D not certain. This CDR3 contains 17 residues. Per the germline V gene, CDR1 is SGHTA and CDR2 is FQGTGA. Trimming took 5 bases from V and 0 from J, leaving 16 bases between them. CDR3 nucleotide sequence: TGTGCCAGCAGCCCCGCCCCGCGGCTAGCGAACACCGGGGAGCTGTTTTTT. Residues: CASSPAPRLANTGELFF.

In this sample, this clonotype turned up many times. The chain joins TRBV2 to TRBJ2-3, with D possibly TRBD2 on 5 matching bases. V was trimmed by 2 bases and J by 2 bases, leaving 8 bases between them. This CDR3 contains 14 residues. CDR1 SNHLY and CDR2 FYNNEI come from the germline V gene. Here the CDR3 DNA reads TGTGCCAGCAGTGAAAGCGGTCTCACAGATACGCAGTATTTT. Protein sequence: CASSESGLTDTQYF.

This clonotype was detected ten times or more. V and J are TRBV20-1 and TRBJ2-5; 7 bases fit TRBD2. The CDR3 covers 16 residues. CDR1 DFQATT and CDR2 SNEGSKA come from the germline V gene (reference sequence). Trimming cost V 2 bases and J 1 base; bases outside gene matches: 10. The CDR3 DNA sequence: TGCAGTGCTAGATACATTCGCGGGAGAACCCAAGAGACCCAGTACTTC. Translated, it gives CSARYIRGRTQETQYF.

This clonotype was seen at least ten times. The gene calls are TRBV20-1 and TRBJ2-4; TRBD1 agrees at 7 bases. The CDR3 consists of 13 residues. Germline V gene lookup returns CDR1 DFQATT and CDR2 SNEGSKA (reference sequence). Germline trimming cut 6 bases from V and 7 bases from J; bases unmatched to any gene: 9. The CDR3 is CSAPEGGMNIQYF. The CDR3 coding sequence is TGCAGTGCCCCGGAAGGGGGCATGAACATTCAGTACTTC.

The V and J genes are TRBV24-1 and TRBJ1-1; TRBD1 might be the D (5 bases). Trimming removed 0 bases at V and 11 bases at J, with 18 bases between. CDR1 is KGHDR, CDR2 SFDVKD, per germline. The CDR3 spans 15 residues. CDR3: CATSDLSSGPPGAFF. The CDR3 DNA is TGTGCCACCAGTGATTTGTCCTCGGGCCCGCCAGGGGCTTTCTTT.

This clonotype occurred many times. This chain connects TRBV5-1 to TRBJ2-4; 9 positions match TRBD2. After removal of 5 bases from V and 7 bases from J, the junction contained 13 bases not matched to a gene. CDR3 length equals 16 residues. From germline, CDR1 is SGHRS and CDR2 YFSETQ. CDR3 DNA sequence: TGCGCCAGCAGGGAAGGCGGGAGGGCCGTGGGCAACATTCAGTACTTC. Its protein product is CASREGGRAVGNIQYF.

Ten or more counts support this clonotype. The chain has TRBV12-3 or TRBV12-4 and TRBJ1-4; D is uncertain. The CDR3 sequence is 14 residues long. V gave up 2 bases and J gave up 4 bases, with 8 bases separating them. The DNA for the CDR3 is TGTGCCAGCAGTTTATCGACTTTTAATGAAAAACTGTTTTTT. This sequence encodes CASSLSTFNEKLFF.

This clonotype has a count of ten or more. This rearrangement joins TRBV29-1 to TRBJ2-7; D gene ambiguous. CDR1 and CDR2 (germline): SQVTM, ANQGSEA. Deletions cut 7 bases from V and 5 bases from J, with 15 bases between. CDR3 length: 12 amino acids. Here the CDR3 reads CSGYGGSDEQYF. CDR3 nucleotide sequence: TGCAGCGGATACGGTGGTTCGGACGAGCAGTACTTC.

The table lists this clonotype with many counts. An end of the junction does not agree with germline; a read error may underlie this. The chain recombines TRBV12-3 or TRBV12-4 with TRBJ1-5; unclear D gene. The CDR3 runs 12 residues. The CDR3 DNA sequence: TGTGACAGCAGCATAGGGAGTCAGCCCCAGCATTTT. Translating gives CDSSIGSQPQHF.

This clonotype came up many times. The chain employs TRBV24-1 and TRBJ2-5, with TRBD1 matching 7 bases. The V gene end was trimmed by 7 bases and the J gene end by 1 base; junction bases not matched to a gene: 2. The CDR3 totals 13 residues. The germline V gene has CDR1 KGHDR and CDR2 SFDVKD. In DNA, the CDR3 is TGTGCCACCAGGGGGACAGTCCAAGAGACCCAGTACTTC. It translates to CATRGTVQETQYF.

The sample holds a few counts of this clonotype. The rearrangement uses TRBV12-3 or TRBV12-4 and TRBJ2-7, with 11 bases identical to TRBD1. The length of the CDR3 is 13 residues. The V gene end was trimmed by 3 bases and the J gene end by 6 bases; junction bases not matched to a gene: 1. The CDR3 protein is CASSFGTGGEQYF. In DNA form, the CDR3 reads TGTGCCAGCAGTTTCGGGACAGGGGGCGAGCAGTACTTC.

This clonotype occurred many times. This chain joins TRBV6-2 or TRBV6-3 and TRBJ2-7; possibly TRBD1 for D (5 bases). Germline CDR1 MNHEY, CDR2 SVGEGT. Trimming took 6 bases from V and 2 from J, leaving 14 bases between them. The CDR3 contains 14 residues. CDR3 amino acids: CASRPQGGTYEQYF. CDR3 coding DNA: TGTGCCAGCAGGCCTCAGGGTGGGACCTACGAGCAGTACTTC.

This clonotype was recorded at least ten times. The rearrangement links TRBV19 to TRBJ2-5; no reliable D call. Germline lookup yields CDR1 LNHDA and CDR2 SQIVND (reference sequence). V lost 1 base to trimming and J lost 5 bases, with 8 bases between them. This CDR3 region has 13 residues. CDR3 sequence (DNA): TGTGCCAGTAGTATAGGCCAGGCGGAGACCCAGTACTTC. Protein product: CASSIGQAETQYF.

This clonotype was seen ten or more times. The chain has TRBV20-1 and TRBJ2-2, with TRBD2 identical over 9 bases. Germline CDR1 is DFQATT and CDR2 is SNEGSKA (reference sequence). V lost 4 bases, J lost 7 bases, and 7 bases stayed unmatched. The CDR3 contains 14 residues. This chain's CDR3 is CSAMGLAGSGELFF. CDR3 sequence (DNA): TGCAGTGCTATGGGACTAGCAGGAAGCGGGGAGCTGTTTTTT.

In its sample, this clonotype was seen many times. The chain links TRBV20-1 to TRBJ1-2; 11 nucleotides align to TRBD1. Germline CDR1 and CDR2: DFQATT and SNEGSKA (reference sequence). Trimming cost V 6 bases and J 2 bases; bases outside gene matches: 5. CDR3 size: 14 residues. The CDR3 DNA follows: TGCAGTGCCGGAGGGACAGGGGGGAACTATGGCTACACCTTC. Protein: CSAGGTGGNYGYTF.

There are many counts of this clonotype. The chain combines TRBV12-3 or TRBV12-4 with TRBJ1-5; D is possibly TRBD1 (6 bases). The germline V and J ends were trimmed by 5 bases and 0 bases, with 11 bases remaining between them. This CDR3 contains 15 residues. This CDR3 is CASSTRQDSNQPQHF. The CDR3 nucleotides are TGTGCCAGCAGTACCCGACAGGATAGCAATCAGCCCCAGCATTTT.

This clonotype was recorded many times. The CDR3 loop is CASSFRDGGYTF. The CDR3 DNA is TGTGCCAGCTCATTCCGGGACGGCGGCTACACCTTC. The rearrangement joins TRBV18 to TRBJ1-2, with D possibly matching TRBD1 (5 bases). Deletions cut 5 bases from V and 8 bases from J, with 12 bases between. The germline V gene has CDR1 KGHSH and CDR2 LQKENI. The CDR3 loop spans 12 amino acids.

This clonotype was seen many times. The CDR3 protein is CASSLSREWGYTF. In DNA, the CDR3 is TGTGCCAGCAGTCTATCTAGGGAATGGGGCTACACCTTC. The chain is built from TRBV2 and TRBJ1-2; D not resolved. There are 13 residues in the CDR3. V lost 5 bases and J 8 bases, leaving 15 bases between the germline ends. Germline CDR1 is SNHLY and CDR2 is FYNNEI.